These 8 T cell receptor beta chains originate from one sample sequenced in a study of regulatory T cells in long-lasting Graves disease. Time point defined: persistent/refractory GD, antithyroid drugs over 5 years with positive TRAb. RNA isolated from PBMCs was used to make the TCR library. Investigators prepared the TCR beta libraries by applying iRepertoire HTBI primers and Arm-PCR of CDR3 regions. TCRdb itself ran the multiplex PCR reads through MiXCR, one entry per CDR3 protein. The sample lists 600,000 to 800,000 distinct CDR3 sequences, around 30% occurring once. The specimen was peripheral blood mononuclear cells (PBMCs), collected when the disease was refractory, from a patient treated with antithyroid drugs. These receptors all stem from a female donor with Graves disease.

This clonotype has more than one count but fewer than ten. The chain has TRBV27 and TRBJ1-1; 10 nucleotides agree with TRBD1. CDR3 length: 13 residues. Germline V gives CDR1 MNHEY, CDR2 SMNVEV (reference sequence). The V segment lost 2 bases and the J segment 11 bases; nucleotides outside the gene matches: 5. CDR3: CASSLGTGAVAFF. The CDR3 DNA reads TGTGCCAGCAGTTTAGGGACAGGGGCGGTGGCTTTCTTT.

Only a few counts were recorded for this clonotype. The chain has TRBV7-9 and TRBJ1-2; a possible D gene is TRBD1 (6 bases). Trimming shortened V by 5 bases and J by 4 bases, and 17 bases separated the two germline ends. This CDR3 has 15 residues. CDR1 and CDR2 (germline): SEHNR, FQNEAQ (reference sequence). The CDR3 DNA reads as TGTGCCAGCAGCGAAAACCTTGGGGGCAGCTATGGCTACACCTTC. This encodes CASSENLGGSYGYTF.

The sample holds a few counts of this clonotype. The chain joins TRBV11-2 to TRBJ1-1; 7 nucleotides line up with TRBD1. The CDR3 has 18 amino acids. Germline CDR1 SGHAT, CDR2 FQNNGV. J lost 5 bases, V lost 1 base, and 16 bases had no gene match. The CDR3 DNA reads TGTGCCAGCAGCTTAGGAGGAGACAGGGATTGGGGGCAGACTGAAGCTTTCTTT. It translates to CASSLGGDRDWGQTEAFF.

Turning to this clonotype: A much larger clonotype is one base distant, so this may be a read error. This sequence joins TRBV20-1 and TRBJ1-1; TRBD1 is a possible D gene (5 bases). CDR3 length: 12 residues. Germline V gene data show CDR1 as DFQATT and CDR2 as SNEGSKA (reference sequence). Trimming left V 2 bases short and J 4 bases short, with 8 bases between. DNA of the CDR3: TGCAGTGCTAGATCGGGGACCACTGAAGCTTTCTTT. It codes for CSARSGTTEAFF.

This chain links TRBV29-1 with TRBJ2-7; 7 nucleotides match TRBD2. Germline assignment: CDR1 SQVTM and CDR2 ANQGSEA. V lost 4 bases and J lost 0; bases outside the gene matches: 9. The length of the CDR3 is 15 residues. CDR3 in DNA: TGCAGCGTTGGGGAGGGCGGGCCACCCTCCTACGAGCAGTACTTC. This gives the protein CSVGEGGPPSYEQYF.

This clonotype occurred a few times. The chain recombines TRBV20-1 with TRBJ2-5; TRBD2 matches at 11 bases. This CDR3 comprises 14 residues. With 5 bases clipped from V and 3 bases from J, the junction kept 5 bases outside the gene matches. In germline, CDR1 is DFQATT, CDR2 SNEGSKA (reference sequence). DNA for the CDR3: TGCAGTGCTGGTAAACTAGCGGGAGAAGAGACCCAGTACTTC. It encodes CSAGKLAGEETQYF.

In its sample, this clonotype was seen a few times. The chain links TRBV19 to TRBJ2-4; D unresolved. The CDR3 has 14 residues. V shed 7 bases and J shed 0 bases, with 10 bases lying between them. Germline CDR1 and CDR2: LNHDA and SQIVND (reference sequence). The CDR3 protein is CASKELVAKNIQYF. The CDR3 DNA sequence: TGTGCCAGTAAAGAATTGGTAGCCAAAAACATTCAGTACTTC.

This clonotype was observed a handful of times. CDR3 region: CASSRDSFYEQYF. CDR3 nucleotides: TGCGCCAGCAGCCGGGACAGTTTTTACGAGCAGTACTTC. The J gene is TRBJ2-7, the V gene TRBV5-1; 7 bases match TRBD1. Germline V gives CDR1 SGHRS, CDR2 YFSETQ. The CDR3 spans 13 residues. Trimming cost V 4 bases and J 4 bases; bases outside gene matches: 5.